A selection of T cell receptor beta chains follows, all from one sample in a study of OX40 agonist ivuxolimab in advanced cancers. Produced via immunoSEQ multiplex PCR; TCRdb's table is partial and in-frame only. The sample records 25,000 to 30,000 clones, almost 80% being singletons. The sample here was CD4+ or CD8+ T cells sorted from blood, taken in a trial of the OX40 agonist ivuxolimab. Source of these receptors: an adult with an advanced solid tumor such as melanoma, head and neck, liver or kidney cancer. Each CDR3 is given with its conserved first and last residue. A D gene is named only where the DNA matches it firmly. Rows give clone size only sometimes, using once, few, many, or a class for an expanded clone.

J: TRBJ1-1
V: TRBV13
D: -
size: -
DNA: TGTGCCAGCAGCCCCCGGGGGCGGGGGTGGACTGAAGCTTTCTTT
CDR3: CASSPRGRGWTEAFF

J: TRBJ1-2
V: TRBV5-4
D: -
size: -
DNA: TGTGCCAGGAAAAAGTTTTATTATGGCTACACCTTC
CDR3: CARKKFYYGYTF

J: TRBJ2-7
V: TRBV7-9
D: -
size: -
DNA: TGTGCCAGCAGCCGTTTTGAAACCTACGAGCAGTACTTC
CDR3: CASSRFETYEQYF

J: TRBJ2-7
V: TRBV5-4
D: -
size: -
DNA: TGTGCCAGCAGCCCCCTCTACGGGGGCCCCGAAGGGGAGCAGTACTTC
CDR3: CASSPLYGGPEGEQYF

J: TRBJ2-7
V: TRBV7-6
D: -
size: -
DNA: TGTGCCAGCAGCTTAGGTGTCGGCACCACCTACGAGCAGTACTTC
CDR3: CASSLGVGTTYEQYF

J: TRBJ2-4
V: TRBV5-4
D: -
size: -
DNA: TGTGCCAGCAGAGACTCGGCCAAAAACATTCAGTACTTC
CDR3: CASRDSAKNIQYF

J: TRBJ2-2
V: TRBV25-1
D: -
size: -
DNA: TGTGCCAGCAGTGAAGGGAACACCGGGGAGCTGTTTTTT
CDR3: CASSEGNTGELFF

J: TRBJ2-7
V: TRBV29-1
D: -
size: -
DNA: TGCAGCGCCGCTCCGCGGGTAGGGCCCTACGAGCAGTACTTC
CDR3: CSAAPRVGPYEQYF

J: TRBJ2-3
V: TRBV7-6
D: -
size: -
DNA: TGTGCCAGCAGGGGGGGGCGTGCAGATACGCAGTATTTT
CDR3: CASRGGRADTQYF

J: TRBJ2-1
V: TRBV7-2
D: TRBD1
size: -
DNA: TGTGCCAGCAGCCCGACAGGGGTTAACAATGAGCAGTTCTTC
CDR3: CASSPTGVNNEQFF

J: TRBJ1-2
V: TRBV7-2
D: -
size: -
DNA: TGTGCCAGCAGCTTAGACTCGACAGCCCTTGGCTATGGCTACACCTTC
CDR3: CASSLDSTALGYGYTF

J: TRBJ2-7
V: TRBV7-9
D: TRBD1
size: -
DNA: TGTGCCAGCAGCCGGGACAGCCCCTACGAGCAGTACTTC
CDR3: CASSRDSPYEQYF

J: TRBJ1-2
V: TRBV6-5
D: TRBD1
size: -
DNA: TGTGCCAGCAGTTACCGTGGGGGACAGGAGTATGGCTACACCTTC
CDR3: CASSYRGGQEYGYTF

J: TRBJ2-7
V: TRBV19
D: -
size: large
DNA: TGTGCCACCTTAGAGGAGGGCGAGCAGTACTTC
CDR3: CATLEEGEQYF

J: TRBJ2-2
V: TRBV19
D: -
size: -
DNA: TGTGCCAGTAGTCCCGCAGGGGCGGGCGGGGAGCTGTTTTTT
CDR3: CASSPAGAGGELFF

J: TRBJ2-1
V: TRBV27
D: TRBD2
size: -
DNA: TGTGCCAGCACCAGCGGGGGGGTGCATGAGCAGTTCTTC
CDR3: CASTSGGVHEQFF

J: TRBJ2-1
V: TRBV19
D: -
size: few
DNA: TGTGCCAGTAGTATGTGGGACACGGGGGATGAGCAGTTCTTC
CDR3: CASSMWDTGDEQFF

J: TRBJ2-7
V: TRBV18
D: TRBD1
size: -
DNA: TGTGCCAGCTCACACCGGGACAGACTTACCTACGAGCAGTACTTC
CDR3: CASSHRDRLTYEQYF

J: TRBJ1-2
V: TRBV7-9
D: -
size: -
DNA: TGTGCCAGCAGCCCCACCGCAATCTATGGCTACACCTTC
CDR3: CASSPTAIYGYTF

J: TRBJ2-5
V: TRBV10-3
D: -
size: -
DNA: TGTGCCATCAGTGAGATAGACAGTTGGTACCAAGAGACCCAGTACTTC
CDR3: CAISEIDSWYQETQYF

J: TRBJ1-1
V: TRBV7-6
D: -
size: -
DNA: TGTGCCAGCAGCCCCTTCGGACAAAAAGCTTTCTTT
CDR3: CASSPFGQKAFF

J: TRBJ2-7
V: TRBV27
D: TRBD1
size: few
DNA: TGTGCCAGCAGCCACAGGGGTACCGAGCAGTACTTC
CDR3: CASSHRGTEQYF

J: TRBJ2-7
V: TRBV6-5
D: -
size: -
DNA: TGTGCCAGCAGTTACACCTACGAGCAGTACTTC
CDR3: CASSYTYEQYF

J: TRBJ2-2
V: TRBV6-5
D: TRBD2
size: few
DNA: TGTGCCAGCAGTTACGGCGGGGGTTGGACCGGGGAGCTGTTTTTT
CDR3: CASSYGGGWTGELFF

J: TRBJ2-7
V: TRBV27
D: -
size: once
DNA: TGTGCCAGCAGTTTATATCTTGGGGGTCGCTACGAGCAGTACTTC
CDR3: CASSLYLGGRYEQYF

J: TRBJ2-2
V: TRBV5-1
D: -
size: -
DNA: TGCGCCAGCAGCTTGGTAAACAGGGCTGGCACCGGGGAGCTGTTTTTT
CDR3: CASSLVNRAGTGELFF

J: TRBJ2-3
V: TRBV9
D: -
size: -
DNA: TGTGCCAGCAGCGGAGGGGTGGCCCACACAGATACGCAGTATTTT
CDR3: CASSGGVAHTDTQYF

J: TRBJ2-2
V: TRBV19
D: -
size: -
DNA: TGTGCCCTGCGGGAGCTGTTTTTT
CDR3: CALRELFF

J: TRBJ2-3
V: TRBV27
D: TRBD2
size: -
DNA: TGTGCCAGCAGTCCACCAGCGGGGGTCCAAGACGATACGCAGTATTTT
CDR3: CASSPPAGVQDDTQYF

J: TRBJ1-5
V: TRBV2
D: -
size: once
DNA: TGTGCCAGCAGTGAAGCAGGGGCGAGCAATCAGCCCCAGCATTTT
CDR3: CASSEAGASNQPQHF

J: TRBJ2-7
V: TRBV5-1
D: TRBD2
size: -
DNA: TGCGCCAGCAGCTTCGGCCGTGAGCGGGGGGCCTCTTTGGACGAGCAGTACTTC
CDR3: CASSFGRERGASLDEQYF

J: TRBJ2-7
V: TRBV2
D: TRBD2
size: -
DNA: TGTGCCAGCAGTTCTCTAGCGGGGGGGCCTCAGAATGAGCAGTACTTC
CDR3: CASSSLAGGPQNEQYF

J: TRBJ2-3
V: TRBV5-1
D: TRBD1
size: once
DNA: TGCGCCAGCAGCTACAGGGGAGATACGCAGTATTTT
CDR3: CASSYRGDTQYF

J: TRBJ2-7
V: TRBV11-1
D: -
size: -
DNA: TGTGCCAGCAGCTTAGTGCCTCAGTACGAGCAGTACTTC
CDR3: CASSLVPQYEQYF